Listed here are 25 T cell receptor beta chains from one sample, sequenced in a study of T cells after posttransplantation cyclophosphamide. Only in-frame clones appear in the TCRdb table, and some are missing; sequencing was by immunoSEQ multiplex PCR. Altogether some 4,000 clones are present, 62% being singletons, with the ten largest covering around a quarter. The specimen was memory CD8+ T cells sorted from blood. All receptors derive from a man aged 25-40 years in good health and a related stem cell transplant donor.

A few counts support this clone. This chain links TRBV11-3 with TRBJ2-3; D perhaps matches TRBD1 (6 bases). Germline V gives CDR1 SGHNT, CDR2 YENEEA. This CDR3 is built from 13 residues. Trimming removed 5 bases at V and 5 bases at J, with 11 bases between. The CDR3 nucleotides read TGTGCCAGCAGCATCAGGGGTGTAGATACGCAGTATTTT. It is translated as CASSIRGVDTQYF.

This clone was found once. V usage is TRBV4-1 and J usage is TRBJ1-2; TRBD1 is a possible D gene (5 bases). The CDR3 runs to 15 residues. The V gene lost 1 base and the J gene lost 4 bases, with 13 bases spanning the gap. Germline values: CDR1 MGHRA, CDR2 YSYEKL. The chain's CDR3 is CASSQGGAAAYGYTF. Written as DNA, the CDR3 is TGCGCCAGCAGCCAAGGGGGCGCTGCGGCCTATGGCTACACCTTC.

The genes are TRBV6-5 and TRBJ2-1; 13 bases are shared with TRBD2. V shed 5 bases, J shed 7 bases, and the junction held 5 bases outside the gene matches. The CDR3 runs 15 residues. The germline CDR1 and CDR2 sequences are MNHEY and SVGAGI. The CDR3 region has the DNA TGTGCCAGCAGTACAGGGACTAGCGGGGTAAATGAGCAGTTCTTC. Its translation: CASSTGTSGVNEQFF.

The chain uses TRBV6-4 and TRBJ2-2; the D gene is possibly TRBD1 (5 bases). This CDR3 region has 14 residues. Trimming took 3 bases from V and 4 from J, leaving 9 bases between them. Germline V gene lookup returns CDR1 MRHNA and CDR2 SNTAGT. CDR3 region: CASSEGVTTGELFF. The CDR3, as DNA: TGTGCCAGCAGTGAAGGGGTGACCACCGGGGAGCTGTTTTTT.

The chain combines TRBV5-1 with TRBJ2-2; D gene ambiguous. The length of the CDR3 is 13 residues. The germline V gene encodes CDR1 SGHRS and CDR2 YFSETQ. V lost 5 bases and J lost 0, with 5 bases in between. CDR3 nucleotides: TGCGCCAGCAGACAGCCGAACACCGGGGAGCTGTTTTTT. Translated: CASRQPNTGELFF. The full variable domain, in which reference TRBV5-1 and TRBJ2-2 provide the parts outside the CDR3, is KAGVTQTPRYLIKTRGQQVTLSCSPISGHRSVSWYQQTPGQGLQFLFEYFSETQRNKGNFPGRFSGRQFSNSRSEMNVSTLELGDSALYLCASRQPNTGELFFGEGSRLTVL.

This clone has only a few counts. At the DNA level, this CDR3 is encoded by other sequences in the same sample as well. CDR3 loop: CASSIRQRTAYEQYF. CDR3 DNA sequence: TGTGCCAGTAGCATCAGACAGAGGACGGCATACGAGCAGTACTTC. V gene TRBV9 combines with J gene TRBJ2-7; perhaps TRBD1 as D (5 bases). Germline V gene data show CDR1 as SGDLS and CDR2 as YYNGEE. CDR3 size: 15 residues. Trimming shortened V by 8 bases and J by 4 bases, and 22 bases separated the two germline ends. The full variable domain, rest sourced from reference TRBV9 and TRBJ2-7, is DSGVTQTPKHLITATGQRVTLRCSPRSGDLSVYWYQQSLDQGLQFLIQYYNGEERAKGNILERFSAQQFPDLHSELNLSSLELGDSALYFCASSIRQRTAYEQYFGPGTRLTVT.

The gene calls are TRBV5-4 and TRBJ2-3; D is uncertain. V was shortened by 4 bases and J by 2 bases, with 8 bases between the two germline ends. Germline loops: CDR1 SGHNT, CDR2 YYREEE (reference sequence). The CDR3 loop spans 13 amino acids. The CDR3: CASSPDFTDTQYF. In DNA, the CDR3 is TGTGCCAGCAGCCCCGACTTCACAGATACGCAGTATTTT.

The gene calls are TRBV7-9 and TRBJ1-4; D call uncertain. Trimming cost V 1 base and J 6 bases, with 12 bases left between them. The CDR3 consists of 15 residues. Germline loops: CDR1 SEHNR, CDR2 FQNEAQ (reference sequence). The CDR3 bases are TGTGCCAGCAGCTTAGGCGTCCCCCCCCATGAAAAACTGTTTTTT. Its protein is CASSLGVPPHEKLFF.

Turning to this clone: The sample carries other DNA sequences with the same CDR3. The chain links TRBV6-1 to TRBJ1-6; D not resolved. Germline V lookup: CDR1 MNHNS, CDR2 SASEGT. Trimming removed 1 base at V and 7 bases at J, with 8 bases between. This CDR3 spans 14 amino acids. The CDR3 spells CASSEDTENSPLHF. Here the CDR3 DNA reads TGTGCCAGCAGTGAAGACACAGAGAATTCACCCCTCCACTTT.

The CDR3 sequence is CASSAQDRGSGSEAFF. The CDR3 nucleotides are TGTGCCAGCAGCGCCCAAGACAGGGGGTCTGGGTCTGAAGCTTTCTTT. The gene calls are TRBV11-3 and TRBJ1-1; 9 bases agree with TRBD1. The V gene's germline CDR1 is SGHNT and CDR2 YENEEA. Trimming removed 5 bases from V and 6 bases from J; junction bases left unmatched: 13. This CDR3 has 16 residues.

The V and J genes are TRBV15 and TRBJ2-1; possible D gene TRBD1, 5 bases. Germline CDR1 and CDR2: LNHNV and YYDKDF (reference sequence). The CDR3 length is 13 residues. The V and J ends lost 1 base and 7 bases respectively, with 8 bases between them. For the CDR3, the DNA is TGTGCCACCAGCAGAGGACAGTGGAATGAGCAGTTCTTC. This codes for CATSRGQWNEQFF. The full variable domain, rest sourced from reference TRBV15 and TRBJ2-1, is DAMVIQNPRYQVTQFGKPVTLSCSQTLNHNVMYWYQQKSSQAPKLLFHYYDKDFNNEADTPDNFQSRRPNTSFCFLDIRSPGLGDTAMYLCATSRGQWNEQFFGPGTRLTVL.

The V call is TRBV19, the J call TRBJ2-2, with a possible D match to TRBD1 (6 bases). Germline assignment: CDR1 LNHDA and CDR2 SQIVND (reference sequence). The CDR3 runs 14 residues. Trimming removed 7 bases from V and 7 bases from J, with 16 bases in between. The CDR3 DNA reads TGTGCCAGTACCCAGGACAGTCTAGGCGGGGAGCTGTTTTTT. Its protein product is CASTQDSLGGELFF. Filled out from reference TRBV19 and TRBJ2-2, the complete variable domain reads DGGITQSPKYLFRKEGQNVTLSCEQNLNHDAMYWYRQDPGQGLRLIYYSQIVNDFQKGDIAEGYSVSREKKESFPLTVTSAQKNPTAFYLCASTQDSLGGELFFGEGSRLTVL.

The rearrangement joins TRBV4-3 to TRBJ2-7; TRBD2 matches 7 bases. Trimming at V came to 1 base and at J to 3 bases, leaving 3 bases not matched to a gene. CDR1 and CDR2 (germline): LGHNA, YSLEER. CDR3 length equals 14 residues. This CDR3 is CASSQARGDYEQYF. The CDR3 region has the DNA TGCGCCAGCAGCCAAGCCCGGGGGGACTACGAGCAGTACTTC.

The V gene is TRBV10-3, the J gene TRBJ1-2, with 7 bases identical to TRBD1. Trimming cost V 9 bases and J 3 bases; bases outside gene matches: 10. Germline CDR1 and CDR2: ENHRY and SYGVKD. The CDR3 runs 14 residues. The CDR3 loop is CAIKGQETYYGYTF. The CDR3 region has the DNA TGTGCCATTAAAGGACAGGAGACTTACTATGGCTACACCTTC.

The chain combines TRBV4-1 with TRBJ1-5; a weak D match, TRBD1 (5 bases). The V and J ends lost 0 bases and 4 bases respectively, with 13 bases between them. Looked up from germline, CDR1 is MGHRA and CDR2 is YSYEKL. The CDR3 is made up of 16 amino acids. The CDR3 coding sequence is TGCGCCAGCAGCCAAGATAATGGGGGAGGGAATCAGCCCCAGCATTTT. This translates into CASSQDNGGGNQPQHF.

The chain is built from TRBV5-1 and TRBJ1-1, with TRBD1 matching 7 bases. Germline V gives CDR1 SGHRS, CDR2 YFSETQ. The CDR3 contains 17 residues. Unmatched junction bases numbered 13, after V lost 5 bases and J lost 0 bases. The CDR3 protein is CASSLGQVSTLNTEAFF. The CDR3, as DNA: TGCGCCAGCAGTCTCGGACAGGTATCCACTTTGAACACTGAAGCTTTCTTT.

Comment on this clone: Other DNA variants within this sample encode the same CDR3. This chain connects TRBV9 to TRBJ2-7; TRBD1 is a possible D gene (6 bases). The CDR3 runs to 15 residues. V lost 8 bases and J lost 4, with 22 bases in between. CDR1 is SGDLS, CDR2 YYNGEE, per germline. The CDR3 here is CASSFRQGTAYEQYF. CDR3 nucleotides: TGTGCCAGTAGTTTCAGGCAGGGGACGGCATACGAGCAGTACTTC. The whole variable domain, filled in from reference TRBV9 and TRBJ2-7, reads DSGVTQTPKHLITATGQRVTLRCSPRSGDLSVYWYQQSLDQGLQFLIQYYNGEERAKGNILERFSAQQFPDLHSELNLSSLELGDSALYFCASSFRQGTAYEQYFGPGTRLTVT.

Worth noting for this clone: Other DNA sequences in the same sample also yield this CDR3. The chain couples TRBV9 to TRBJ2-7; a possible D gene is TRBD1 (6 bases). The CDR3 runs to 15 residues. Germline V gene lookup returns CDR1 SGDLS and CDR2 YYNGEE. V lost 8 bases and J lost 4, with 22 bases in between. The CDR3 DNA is TGTGCCAGTAGTATCGGACAGAGGACGGCATACGAGCAGTACTTC. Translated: CASSIGQRTAYEQYF.

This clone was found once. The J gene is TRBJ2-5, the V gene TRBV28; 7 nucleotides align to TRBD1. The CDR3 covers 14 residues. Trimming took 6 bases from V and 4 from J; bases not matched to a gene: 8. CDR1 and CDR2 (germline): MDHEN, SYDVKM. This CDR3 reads CASSRDRVPETQYF. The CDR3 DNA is TGTGCCAGCAGCCGAGACAGGGTGCCAGAGACCCAGTACTTC. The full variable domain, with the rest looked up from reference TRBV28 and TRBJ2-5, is DVKVTQSSRYLVKRTGEKVFLECVQDMDHENMFWYRQDPGLGLRLIYFSYDVKMKEKGDIPEGYSVSREKKERFSLILESASTNQTSMYLCASSRDRVPETQYFGPGTRLLVL.

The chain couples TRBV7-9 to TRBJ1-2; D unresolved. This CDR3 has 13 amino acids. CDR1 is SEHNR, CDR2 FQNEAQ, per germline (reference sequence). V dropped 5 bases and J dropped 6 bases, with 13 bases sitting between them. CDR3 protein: CASSRFGEDGYTF. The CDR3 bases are TGTGCCAGCAGCCGATTCGGGGAGGATGGCTACACCTTC.

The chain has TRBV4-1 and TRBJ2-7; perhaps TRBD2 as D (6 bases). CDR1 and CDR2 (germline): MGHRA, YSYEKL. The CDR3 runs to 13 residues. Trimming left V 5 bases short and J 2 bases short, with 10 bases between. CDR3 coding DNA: TGCGCCAGCAGCGGGACTGGGACCTACGAGCAGTACTTC. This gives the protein CASSGTGTYEQYF.

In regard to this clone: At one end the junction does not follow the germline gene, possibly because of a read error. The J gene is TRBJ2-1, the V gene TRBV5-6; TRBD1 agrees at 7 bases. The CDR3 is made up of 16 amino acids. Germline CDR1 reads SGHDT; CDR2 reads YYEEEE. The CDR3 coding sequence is TGCGCCAGCAGCCAAGATAAAGGGGGCCGGGTAGGAGAGCAGTTCTTC. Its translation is CASSQDKGGRVGEQFF.

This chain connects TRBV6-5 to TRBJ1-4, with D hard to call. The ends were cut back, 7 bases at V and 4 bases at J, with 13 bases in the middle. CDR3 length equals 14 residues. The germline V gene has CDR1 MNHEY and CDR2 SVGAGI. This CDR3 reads CASTHSSGNEKLFF. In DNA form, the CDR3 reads TGTGCCAGCACCCACTCGTCCGGTAATGAAAAACTGTTTTTT.

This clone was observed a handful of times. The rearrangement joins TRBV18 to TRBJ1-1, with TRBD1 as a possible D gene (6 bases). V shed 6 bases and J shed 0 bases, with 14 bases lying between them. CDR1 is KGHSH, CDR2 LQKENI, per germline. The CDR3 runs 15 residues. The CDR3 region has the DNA TGTGCCAGCTCGCATCCGGACAGAGTGAACACTGAAGCTTTCTTT. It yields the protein CASSHPDRVNTEAFF.

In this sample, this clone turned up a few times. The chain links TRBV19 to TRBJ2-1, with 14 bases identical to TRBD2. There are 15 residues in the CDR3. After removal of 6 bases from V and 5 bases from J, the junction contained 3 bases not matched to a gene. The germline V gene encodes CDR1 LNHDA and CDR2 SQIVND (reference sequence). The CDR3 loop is CASSLGLAGDNEQFF. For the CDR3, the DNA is TGTGCCAGTAGCCTGGGACTAGCGGGGGACAATGAGCAGTTCTTC.